This passage covers 13 T cell receptor beta chains from one sample sequenced in a study of T cell responses to AZD1222 COVID-19 vaccine. Sequencing was performed with immunoSEQ multiplex PCR; in TCRdb, only in-frame clones are kept and a portion is missing. The data hold 96,000 or so clones, with around 89% observed a single time. This material consisted of peripheral blood, taken on day 0 of AZD1222 vaccination. These receptors all stem from an adult in good health.

The chain uses TRBV6-5 and TRBJ2-5; possible D gene TRBD1, 6 bases. The CDR3 extends over 13 amino acids. Germline loops: CDR1 MNHEY, CDR2 SVGAGI. V lost 10 bases and J 3 bases, leaving 15 bases between the germline ends. The CDR3 DNA reads as TGTGCCACCGCCCAGGGGTGGGAAGAGACCCAGTACTTC. Protein product: CATAQGWEETQYF.

The V gene is TRBV11-2, the J gene TRBJ1-1; D perhaps matches TRBD1 (6 bases). The CDR3 length is 13 residues. Trimming cost V 6 bases and J 4 bases, with 12 bases left between them. Germline CDR1 and CDR2: SGHAT and FQNNGV. CDR3 DNA: TGTGCCAGCAGGGGGACAAGCTTCACTGAAGCTTTCTTT. The encoded protein is CASRGTSFTEAFF.

The V call is TRBV2, the J call TRBJ1-5; D is perhaps TRBD1 (6 bases). The V end was cut by 4 bases, the J end by 2 bases, with 12 bases between. This CDR3 has 15 residues. Germline CDR1 SNHLY, CDR2 FYNNEI. CDR3 loop: CASSVNRARNQPQHF. The CDR3 DNA is TGTGCCAGCAGTGTAAACAGGGCCCGCAATCAGCCCCAGCATTTT.

This chain uses TRBV19 with TRBJ2-6; D remains unclear. The CDR3 runs to 15 residues. The germline CDR1 and CDR2 sequences are LNHDA and SQIVND (reference sequence). Trimming left V 5 bases short and J 4 bases short, with 12 bases between. The CDR3 is CASSLYPGGANVLTF. The CDR3 DNA follows: TGTGCCAGTAGTCTCTACCCAGGCGGGGCCAACGTCCTGACTTTC.

This clone was seen only a few times. The V and J genes are TRBV7-3 and TRBJ2-2, with D perhaps matching TRBD1 or TRBD2 (5 bases each). CDR3 length equals 13 residues. Trimming cost V 7 bases and J 5 bases, with 11 bases left between them. In germline, CDR1 is SGHTA, CDR2 FQGTGA. For the CDR3, the DNA is TGTGCCAGCAAACGAGGGGAGACCGGGGAGCTGTTTTTT. Residues: CASKRGETGELFF.

The rearrangement links TRBV5-8 to TRBJ1-2; a possible D gene is TRBD1 (6 bases). Trimming took 4 bases from V and 4 from J, leaving 17 bases between them. The CDR3 loop spans 15 amino acids. Germline CDR1 reads SGHTS; CDR2 reads YDEGEE. The CDR3 region is CASSPGEGGGYGYTF. CDR3 nucleotide sequence: TGTGCCAGCAGCCCGGGTGAGGGGGGCGGCTATGGCTACACCTTC.

The J gene is TRBJ1-2, the V gene TRBV5-5, with D uncertain. This CDR3 spans 13 amino acids. Germline lookup yields CDR1 SGHKS and CDR2 YYEKEE (reference sequence). V shed 4 bases and J shed 4 bases, with 11 bases lying between them. The CDR3 DNA reads TGTGCCAGCAGCCTCCCAGAGTCCTATGGCTACACCTTC. Residues: CASSLPESYGYTF.

The gene calls are TRBV3-1 (or the pseudogene TRBV3-2) and TRBJ1-2, with unresolved D. The CDR3 totals 14 residues. Trimming took 0 bases from V and 2 from J, leaving 7 bases between them. The germline gives CDR1 LGHDT, CDR2 YNNKEL (reference sequence). This chain's CDR3 is CASSQDPRNYGYTF. The CDR3 DNA sequence: TGTGCCAGCAGCCAAGATCCGAGGAACTATGGCTACACCTTC.

The rearrangement uses TRBV7-3 and TRBJ2-4; tentatively, D is TRBD1 or TRBD2 (5 bases each). Germline values: CDR1 SGHTA, CDR2 FQGTGA. V lost 0 bases and J lost 5, with 8 bases in between. The CDR3 spans 14 residues. The CDR3, as DNA: TGTGCCAGCAGCTTAACCGGGGCAGAAAACATTCAGTACTTC. Protein product: CASSLTGAENIQYF.

The chain employs TRBV11-2 and TRBJ1-1, with D tentatively TRBD1 (5 bases). The CDR3 loop spans 12 amino acids. CDR1 SGHAT and CDR2 FQNNGV come from the germline V gene. V lost 5 bases to trimming and J lost 4 bases, with 8 bases between them. The DNA of the CDR3 is TGTGCCAGCAGCCCCGGGGGCACTGAAGCTTTCTTT. Protein: CASSPGGTEAFF.

The chain uses TRBV7-9 and TRBJ1-1, with 8 bases fitting TRBD1. V shed 1 base, J shed 3 bases, and the junction held 1 base outside the gene matches. This CDR3 spans 14 amino acids. Germline V CDR1 and CDR2: SEHNR, FQNEAQ (reference sequence). The CDR3 sequence: CASSLGQGHTEAFF. The CDR3 nucleotides are TGTGCCAGCAGCTTAGGACAGGGGCACACTGAAGCTTTCTTT.

The chain links TRBV11-2 to TRBJ1-4; D may be TRBD1 (6 bases). Germline CDR1 reads SGHAT; CDR2 reads FQNNGV. CDR3 size: 14 residues. The germline V and J ends were trimmed by 1 base and 9 bases, with 12 bases remaining between them. The CDR3 reads CASSLARGVQKLFF. In nucleotides, the CDR3 is TGTGCCAGCAGCTTAGCCAGGGGAGTCCAAAAACTGTTTTTT.

This rearrangement joins TRBV28 to TRBJ1-6; D gene uncertain. CDR1 is MDHEN, CDR2 SYDVKM, per germline. The CDR3 is 13 amino acids. With 7 bases removed from V and 7 bases from J, the gap between germline ends came to 11 bases. For the CDR3, the DNA is TGTGCCAGCATCCGGGATACAAATTCACCCCTCCACTTT. Amino acid sequence: CASIRDTNSPLHF.